One sample yielded the 2 T cell receptor beta chains listed below, sequenced in a study of control samples from healthy donors and cancer patients. The repertoire was sequenced with immunoSEQ multiplex PCR; TCRdb's copy has only in-frame clones and lacks some. The sample shows some 120,000 clones, around nine tenths of them seen only once. Sequenced input: blood. These receptors originate from a man in his late teens or twenties in good health.

This chain connects TRBV6-5 to TRBJ1-1; D uncertain. The CDR3 has 13 residues. V was trimmed by 6 bases and J by 0 bases, leaving 8 bases between them. Germline loops: CDR1 MNHEY, CDR2 SVGAGI. The CDR3 is CASRIGMNTEAFF. CDR3 nucleotides: TGTGCCAGCAGAATCGGAATGAACACTGAAGCTTTCTTT.

The CDR3 DNA reads TGTGCCAGCAGCTTAAATCACTGGCACACGCAGTATTTT. Its translation: CASSLNHWHTQYF. V and J are TRBV11-2 and TRBJ2-3; the D is unclear. Per germline, CDR1 SGHAT and CDR2 FQNNGV. The CDR3 is 13 amino acids. V lost 2 bases, J lost 9 bases, and 12 bases lay in between.